The 15 T cell receptor beta chains given below trace back to one sample, sequenced in a study of cytomegalovirus exposure and HLA in healthy donors. Use of 60 Vbeta and 13 Jbeta primers characterized the PCR. Assay used: immunoSEQ multiplex PCR; TCRdb lists only in-frame clones, some missing. This sample carries over 85,000 clones, just over 75% of them seen once, and the ten largest clones take 13%. What was sequenced was PBMCs. These receptors all stem from a man aged 25 to 40 in good health and CMV-seropositive.

The genes are TRBV10-3 and TRBJ1-5; D perhaps matches TRBD1 (6 bases). V dropped 2 bases and J dropped 9 bases, with 14 bases sitting between them. CDR1 is ENHRY, CDR2 SYGVKD, per germline. The CDR3 is 14 residues long. CDR3 DNA sequence: TGTGCCATCAGTGAGGGTCAGGGGCCGCGGCCCCAGCATTTT. This gives the protein CAISEGQGPRPQHF.

This rearrangement joins TRBV5-1 to TRBJ1-4; D might be TRBD1 (6 bases). This CDR3 is built from 15 residues. Germline loops: CDR1 SGHRS, CDR2 YFSETQ. V was clipped by 0 bases and J by 8 bases, with 14 bases between them. The CDR3 spells CASSLEGVTGEKLFF. In nucleotides, the CDR3 is TGCGCCAGCAGCTTGGAGGGGGTGACGGGCGAAAAACTGTTTTTT.

The chain employs TRBV29-1 and TRBJ2-2, with D perhaps TRBD1 (6 bases). CDR3 length equals 16 residues. The germline V gene has CDR1 SQVTM and CDR2 ANQGSEA. The V end lost 3 bases, the J end lost 7 bases, and 21 bases lay between the germline ends. DNA of the CDR3: TGCAGCGTTGATTTCGGGGCAGGGGATTTTGGCGGGGAGCTGTTTTTT. Translating gives CSVDFGAGDFGGELFF.

The V call is TRBV19, the J call TRBJ2-1; 9 positions match TRBD2. V lost 2 bases to trimming and J lost 2 bases; unmatched junction nucleotides: 10. Germline CDR1 and CDR2: LNHDA and SQIVND (reference sequence). The CDR3 contains 18 residues. The DNA of the CDR3 is TGTGCCAGTAGTATACTAGCGGGACCCGCCTTACCCTACAATGAGCAGTTCTTC. It yields the protein CASSILAGPALPYNEQFF.

A few counts support this clone. The chain is built from TRBV29-1 and TRBJ1-2; possibly TRBD1 for D (6 bases). The CDR3 contains 13 residues. The V gene's germline CDR1 is SQVTM and CDR2 ANQGSEA. V was cut by 0 bases and J by 8 bases, with 13 bases left in between. This chain's CDR3 is CSVEEPTGGGYTF. The CDR3 bases are TGCAGCGTTGAAGAACCGACAGGAGGAGGCTACACCTTC. The full variable domain, completed using reference TRBV29-1 and TRBJ1-2, is SAVISQKPSRDICQRGTSLTIQCQVDSQVTMMFWYRQQPGQSLTLIATANQGSEATYESGFVIDKFPISRPNLTFSTLTVSNMSPEDSSIYLCSVEEPTGGGYTFGSGTRLTVV.

The CDR3 coding sequence is TGTGCCATCAGGACGGGACAGGGAGGGACTGAAGCTTTCTTT. Its protein is CAIRTGQGGTEAFF. The chain is built from TRBV10-3 and TRBJ1-1; 9 bases align to TRBD1. The CDR3 is 14 residues long. J was trimmed by 5 bases and V by 6 bases; bases with no gene match: 7. Germline loops: CDR1 ENHRY, CDR2 SYGVKD.

On this clone itself: Other DNA sequences in the sample encode the same CDR3. The chain combines TRBV9 with TRBJ2-1; TRBD2 matches 9 bases. V lost 0 bases to trimming and J lost 6 bases; unmatched junction nucleotides: 4. Germline V gene data show CDR1 as SGDLS and CDR2 as YYNGEE. CDR3 size: 15 residues. CDR3 in amino acids: CASSVGLAGLNEQFF. For the CDR3, the DNA is TGTGCCAGCAGCGTAGGGCTAGCGGGGCTCAATGAGCAGTTCTTC.

The genes are TRBV4-3 and TRBJ1-2, with D unresolved. Germline CDR1 and CDR2: LGHNA and YSLEER. The CDR3 loop spans 15 amino acids. Trimming left V 1 base short and J 0 bases short, with 9 bases between. CDR3 sequence (DNA): TGCGCCAGCAGCCAAGTAGCCACCGCTAACTATGGCTACACCTTC. Translation gives CASSQVATANYGYTF.

The CDR3 DNA reads TGTGCCAGCAGCCCTGCTAGCGGGGGCCTTCCAGGGACCCAGTACTTC. Protein sequence: CASSPASGGLPGTQYF. This rearrangement joins TRBV7-8 to TRBJ2-5, with TRBD2 matching over 10 bases. This CDR3 contains 16 residues. V dropped 5 bases and J dropped 7; count of bases not matched to a gene: 13. CDR1 and CDR2 (germline): SGHVS, FQNEAQ.

With regard to this clone: This sample also contains other DNA sequences that code for the same CDR3. The chain carries TRBV2 and TRBJ1-5; 8 bases align to TRBD1. The CDR3 is 15 amino acids. V dropped 5 bases and J dropped 7; count of bases not matched to a gene: 10. Germline V gives CDR1 SNHLY, CDR2 FYNNEI. CDR3 DNA: TGTGCCAGCAGTTGGGGAGACAGGGGAAACCAGCCCCAGCATTTT. It specifies CASSWGDRGNQPQHF.

The gene calls are TRBV13 and TRBJ1-6; 11 bases are shared with TRBD1. CDR1 and CDR2 (germline): PRHDT, FYEKMQ (reference sequence). The CDR3 is made up of 18 amino acids. The V and J ends lost 1 base and 10 bases, in that order; junction bases with no gene match: 12. The CDR3 protein is CASSLARGQGARGSPLHF. The CDR3 DNA reads TGTGCCAGCAGCTTAGCCCGCGGACAGGGGGCGCGGGGGTCACCCCTCCACTTT.

This sequence joins TRBV12-5 and TRBJ2-3, with D possibly TRBD1 on 5 matching bases. The CDR3 contains 13 residues. V lost 6 bases and J lost 2, with 9 bases in between. CDR1 and CDR2 from the germline V gene are LGHNT and FRNRAP. The DNA for the CDR3 is TGTGCTAGTGGAAGGACACCCACAGATACGCAGTATTTT. Translation: CASGRTPTDTQYF.

J is TRBJ2-5 and V is TRBV4-1; maybe TRBD2 (6 bases). CDR3 length: 15 amino acids. Germline V CDR1 and CDR2: MGHRA, YSYEKL. V was pared by 5 bases and J by 5 bases, with 18 bases between. The chain's CDR3 is CASSGRDSNPETQYF. The CDR3 nucleotides are TGCGCCAGCAGCGGTAGGGACTCCAACCCCGAGACCCAGTACTTC.

The chain couples TRBV9 to TRBJ2-2; weak D call: TRBD1 (7 bases). The CDR3 contains 16 residues. Germline CDR1 SGDLS, CDR2 YYNGEE. V lost 2 bases and J lost 1, with 12 bases in between. As DNA, the CDR3 is TGTGCCAGCAGCGTCCCCAGGGGGGTGAACACCGGGGAGCTGTTTTTT. It yields the protein CASSVPRGVNTGELFF.

This clone came up a few times. This sequence joins TRBV6-6 and TRBJ1-1, with D tentatively TRBD1 (5 bases). Trimming stripped 1 base from V and 0 bases from J, with 9 bases between. The germline V gene encodes CDR1 MNHNY and CDR2 SVGAGI (reference sequence). The CDR3 extends over 15 amino acids. Here the CDR3 reads CASSYFTGVNTEAFF. The CDR3 DNA is TGTGCCAGCAGTTACTTTACAGGAGTGAACACTGAAGCTTTCTTT.